The 20 T cell receptor beta chains given below trace back to one sample, sequenced in a study of blood T cell repertoires in COVID-19. Using immunoSEQ multiplex PCR, the repertoire was profiled, and TCRdb retains in-frame clones only, with some absent. The data contain some 90,000 clones, almost 90% of them singletons. Sequencing was performed on peripheral blood. These receptors were obtained from a woman over 75 with active or convalescent COVID-19.

The chain uses TRBV28 and TRBJ1-5; D perhaps matches TRBD1 (5 bases). V was clipped by 6 bases and J by 3 bases, with 12 bases between them. Looked up from germline, CDR1 is MDHEN and CDR2 is SYDVKM. The CDR3 sequence is 14 residues long. CDR3: CASRRSGNNQPQHF. The CDR3 region has the DNA TGTGCCAGCAGGAGATCAGGGAACAATCAGCCCCAGCATTTT.

This clone was detected a few times. V gene TRBV5-4 combines with J gene TRBJ1-6; D gene unclear. V shed 4 bases and J shed 7 bases, with 12 bases lying between them. This CDR3 is built from 14 residues. Germline values: CDR1 SGHNT, CDR2 YYREEE (reference sequence). Here the CDR3 reads CASSLLPRNSPLHF. DNA of the CDR3: TGTGCCAGCAGCCTCCTACCTAGAAATTCACCCCTCCACTTT. Based on the CDR3 plus reference TRBV5-4 and TRBJ1-6, the full variable domain is ETGVTQSPTHLIKTRGQQVTLRCSSQSGHNTVSWYQQALGQGPQFIFQYYREEENGRGNFPPRFSGLQFPNYSSELNVNALELDDSALYLCASSLLPRNSPLHFGNGTRLTVT.

J is TRBJ2-7 and V is TRBV5-1; the D gene is possibly TRBD1 (6 bases). Deletions cut 1 base from V and 0 bases from J, with 11 bases between. Looked up from germline, CDR1 is SGHRS and CDR2 is YFSETQ. The CDR3 extends over 15 amino acids. DNA for the CDR3: TGCGCCAGCAGCTTGTTCGTAGGGGGCTCCTACGAGCAGTACTTC. This translates into CASSLFVGGSYEQYF.

This chain connects TRBV3-1 (or the pseudogene TRBV3-2) to TRBJ2-7; 7 positions match TRBD1. Germline V gives CDR1 LGHDT, CDR2 YNNKEL (reference sequence). The V segment lost 2 bases and the J segment 2 bases; nucleotides outside the gene matches: 6. The CDR3 has 15 residues. The chain's CDR3 is CASSQLDRVAYEQYF. The CDR3 bases are TGTGCCAGCAGCCAACTCGACAGGGTAGCCTACGAGCAGTACTTC.

The V gene is TRBV19, the J gene TRBJ1-5, with 7 bases that match TRBD1. CDR1 and CDR2 (germline): LNHDA, SQIVND (reference sequence). Unmatched junction bases numbered 8, after V lost 4 bases and J lost 2 bases. The CDR3 length is 16 residues. In nucleotides, the CDR3 is TGTGCCAGTAGTAAAAAACAGGGGATGGGCAATCAGCCCCAGCATTTT. This encodes CASSKKQGMGNQPQHF.

The chain combines TRBV7-9 with TRBJ2-7; D call uncertain. Germline CDR1 is SEHNR and CDR2 is FQNEAQ (reference sequence). This CDR3 has 14 residues. Trimming shortened V by 2 bases and J by 6 bases, and 14 bases separated the two germline ends. The DNA of the CDR3 is TGTGCCAGCAGCTTAATCTTCCCGGGTAGCGAGCAGTACTTC. Its translation: CASSLIFPGSEQYF.

This chain's CDR3 is CASSPRGGSSYGYTF. CDR3 sequence (DNA): TGTGCCAGCTCACCCCGGGGAGGGTCGTCATATGGCTACACCTTC. The chain joins TRBV18 to TRBJ1-2; D unclear. Germline loops: CDR1 KGHSH, CDR2 LQKENI. Trimming took off 3 bases at V and 5 bases at J, with 16 bases between the two ends. CDR3 size: 15 residues.

This clone was detected once. The chain links TRBV5-6 to TRBJ2-5, with D perhaps TRBD1 (6 bases). This CDR3 region has 14 residues. The V gene's germline CDR1 is SGHDT and CDR2 YYEEEE. V was pared by 4 bases and J by 4 bases, with 14 bases between. The CDR3 DNA sequence: TGTGCCAGCAGCCCGTACGACAGGTTAGAGACCCAGTACTTC. It encodes CASSPYDRLETQYF.

V usage is TRBV18 and J usage is TRBJ1-2; 11 nucleotides align to TRBD1. The CDR3 spans 16 residues. The V segment lost 6 bases and the J segment 2 bases; nucleotides outside the gene matches: 8. Germline CDR1 and CDR2: KGHSH and LQKENI. CDR3 coding DNA: TGTGCCAGCTCTCCAGCCGGGACAGGGGGGAACTATGGCTACACCTTC. The encoded protein is CASSPAGTGGNYGYTF.

V gene TRBV3-1 (or the pseudogene TRBV3-2) combines with J gene TRBJ2-7, with TRBD2 matching 7 bases. There are 16 residues in the CDR3. Germline-derived CDR1 and CDR2 are LGHDT and YNNKEL (reference sequence). Unmatched junction bases numbered 6, after V lost 0 bases and J lost 1 base. This chain's CDR3 is CASSQDRGGISYEQYF. The CDR3 DNA sequence: TGTGCCAGCAGCCAAGACCGCGGGGGAATTTCCTACGAGCAGTACTTC.

A word on this clone: The germline gene is not matched at one end of the junction; a read error may be the cause. The gene calls are TRBV15 and TRBJ2-2, with 10 bases that match TRBD1. This CDR3 spans 18 amino acids. Germline V gene sequence: CDR1 LNHNV, CDR2 YYDKDF (reference sequence). The CDR3, as DNA: TGTGCCACCAGCAGGAGGGGTAGACAGGGGGCGAATACCGGGGAGCTGTTTTTT. Protein sequence: CATSRRGRQGANTGELFF.

This chain links TRBV6-2 or TRBV6-3 with TRBJ1-1, with a weak D call TRBD1 (6 bases). This CDR3 contains 14 residues. The ends were cut back, 2 bases at V and 3 bases at J, with 10 bases in the middle. CDR1 and CDR2 (germline): MNHEY, SVGEGT. CDR3: CASSYTGQYTEAFF. CDR3 coding DNA: TGTGCCAGCAGTTACACCGGACAGTACACTGAAGCTTTCTTT.

The chain is built from TRBV5-6 and TRBJ1-4; D is ambiguous. Germline V gene lookup returns CDR1 SGHDT and CDR2 YYEEEE. The CDR3 is 14 residues long. V was cut by 4 bases and J by 4 bases, with 11 bases left in between. The CDR3 here is CASSPLGGNEKLFF. The CDR3, as DNA: TGTGCCAGCAGCCCATTGGGAGGTAATGAAAAACTGTTTTTT.

The J gene is TRBJ2-1, the V gene TRBV27, with 10 bases matching TRBD2. Germline V gives CDR1 MNHEY, CDR2 SMNVEV (reference sequence). The CDR3 totals 17 residues. V lost 5 bases to trimming and J lost 2 bases; unmatched junction nucleotides: 9. CDR3 nucleotide sequence: TGTGCCAGCAGTCTATTAGCGGGAGGCAATACCTACAATGAGCAGTTCTTC. This sequence encodes CASSLLAGGNTYNEQFF.

With respect to this clone: A junction boundary mismatches the germline segment, possibly from a read error. The CDR3 DNA reads as TGTGCCAGCAGTTACTCGGGCCGGGGGAAGCTCTTC. It encodes CASSYSGRGKLF. The chain links TRBV6-2 or TRBV6-3 to TRBJ2-1; weak D call: TRBD2 (6 bases). This CDR3 has 12 amino acids. The germline CDR1 and CDR2 sequences are MNHEY and SVGEGT.

This chain links TRBV5-1 with TRBJ1-1; D not certain. Trimming cost V 0 bases and J 0 bases, with 21 bases left between them. This CDR3 contains 19 residues. Germline V lookup: CDR1 SGHRS, CDR2 YFSETQ. This chain's CDR3 is CASSLAGGSRVPMNTEAFF. The CDR3 bases are TGCGCCAGCAGCTTGGCCGGCGGAAGCCGGGTACCCATGAACACTGAAGCTTTCTTT.

This chain connects TRBV18 to TRBJ1-5; 8 bases line up with TRBD1. The CDR3 totals 16 residues. The V segment lost 0 bases and the J segment 6 bases; nucleotides outside the gene matches: 7. Germline V CDR1 and CDR2: KGHSH, LQKENI. CDR3 sequence (DNA): TGTGCCAGCTCACCACCCGCAGGGGGCGCGAGTCAGCCCCAGCATTTT. As protein: CASSPPAGGASQPQHF.

The V gene is TRBV7-3, the J gene TRBJ1-6; D is perhaps TRBD1 (6 bases). V was pared by 5 bases and J by 10 bases, with 12 bases between. The CDR3 has 13 amino acids. CDR1 and CDR2 from the germline V gene are SGHTA and FQGTGA. The CDR3 DNA reads TGTGCCAGCAGCCCTCACAGGGAGTCACCCCTCCACTTT. This gives the protein CASSPHRESPLHF.

The chain recombines TRBV7-9 with TRBJ2-7; possibly TRBD2 for D (5 bases). V was cut by 2 bases and J by 6 bases, with 8 bases left in between. The CDR3 runs to 12 residues. CDR1 and CDR2 from the germline V gene are SEHNR and FQNEAQ (reference sequence). The CDR3 spells CASSLSGGEQYF. CDR3 in DNA: TGTGCCAGCAGCTTATCCGGAGGCGAGCAGTACTTC.

The chain joins TRBV5-1 to TRBJ2-1; 10 positions match TRBD1. This CDR3 is built from 16 residues. Germline CDR1 SGHRS, CDR2 YFSETQ. V was pared by 7 bases and J by 2 bases, with 9 bases of the junction left unmatched. The CDR3 DNA reads TGCGCCAGCGCTTGGGTGGGGACAGGGGCCTACAATGAGCAGTTCTTC. This codes for CASAWVGTGAYNEQFF.